The TCR beta chain described here comes from a study of cytomegalovirus exposure and HLA in healthy donors (dated by TCRdb to the late 2010s). Broadly, across the study: An earlier analysis of a few hundred of the donors reported under 300 Gb of sequence data and roughly 120 million unique TCR beta sequences obtained from approximately 180 million T cells. In an earlier analysis of a few hundred of the donors, high-throughput TCR beta sequencing was used to judge whether each TCR beta V gene segment behaved as functional or pseudogenic. An early release that covered about 640 HLA-typed donors contained approximately 300 gigabases of sequencing data and 80 million or so unique TCR sequences. The number of donors typed differed by locus, with roughly 629-640 for A, B, C, DRB1 and DQB1, roughly 550 for DQA1, 600 to 610 for DPA1, and some 450 for DPB1. A later analysis re-examined previously published TCR beta repertoires from around 670 donors and added high-resolution HLA genotyping to investigate patterns of TCR occurrence. Several DR-DQ haplotypes were handled as single units for association and clustering because linkage in the cohort was strong. To predict cytomegalovirus infection status, the study brought together high-throughput TCR immunosequencing, statistical association of individual TCRs with disease status, and machine learning. Donor age, sex, ethnicity and CMV serostatus were collected together with the repertoire data. Rather than using new phenotypic data, the later analysis identified candidate immune exposures from TCR beta sequences and from how often those sequences occurred across donors. Among under 450 genotyped donors of the cohort, an average of around 240,000 unique TCR beta nucleotide sequences were sequenced per donor, around 18% of them non-productive. The aim of the study was to test whether cataloging public T cell receptors could identify signatures of past pathogen exposure. Every discovery cohort repertoire had been produced on one sequencing platform. Both class I and class II loci were covered by HLA typing, at four-digit resolution. The T cell repertoires of 666 subjects were profiled by immunosequencing and related to cytomegalovirus serostatus. Genome-wide SNP genotypes for about 65% of the roughly 700 donors were used in a later genetic analysis, which treated that subset as a discovery cohort. A separate validation cohort of over 95 different subjects was used in addition to the roughly 670-subject first cohort. Of the roughly 400 genotyped donors, 81% fell in the genetic ancestry cluster associated with self-reported Caucasian donors.

The library was obtained by the immunoSEQ multiplex PCR assay. For the multiplex PCR, a mixture combining 60 forward primers for TCR Vbeta segments and 13 reverse primers for TCR Jbeta segments was used. The CDR3 region of rearranged TCR beta genes was amplified from genomic DNA by a multiplex PCR assay. The amplified TCR beta libraries were sequenced on the Illumina HiSeq System as 87-base-pair reads. As for how the authors treated the data: In a later analysis, roughly 80 million unique TCR beta chains were counted across the roughly 670 repertoires, and roughly 9.9 million of these chains were shared by at least two donors. To remove PCR and sequencing errors, raw reads were error-corrected and collapsed into unique sequences using a nearest-neighbor algorithm that merged closely related sequences. V, D and J gene segments were assigned by aligning CDR3 sequences to IMGT reference sequences. For a sequence to be retained, a match of at least six nucleotides to both a V gene segment and a J gene segment was required. Rearrangements were classified as productive when the CDR3 lacked stop codons and remained in frame with V and J, and all other rearrangements were classified as non-productive. Following IMGT convention, CDR3 was defined as the stretch from the second conserved V-encoded cysteine to the conserved J-encoded phenylalanine. The earlier analysis of fewer than 700 of the donors excluded sequences that lacked an unambiguous match to a single V gene segment. In an earlier analysis of several hundred of the donors, V segments were called functional above 56.7% productive rearrangements and were called segregating when the between-donor standard deviation exceeded 5%. A statistical classification framework was built to diagnose cytomegalovirus status from the catalog of TCR beta chain sequences. In a later analysis, TCR nucleotide sequences were compared against IMGT/GENE-DB human TR gene sequences so that V and J genes could be assigned. Using the TCRdist pipeline, a later analysis assigned CDR3 sequences along with most-parsimonious VDJ recombination scenarios. A later analysis defined each TCR beta chain by its CDR3 amino acid sequence plus V-gene family, and excluded reads lacking a unique V-gene family. As a way to deal with suspected cross-contamination and a sequencing artifact, a later analysis dropped 450 to 600 nucleotide sequences that were highly shared and had low generation probability. In a later analysis, a clonal expansion index for each public chain was calculated from normalized within-repertoire ranks of inferred template counts. In a later analysis, generation probabilities were computed with a VDJ recombination model fitted to out-of-frame rearrangements, and the resulting probabilities were checked against IGoR. A later analysis scored TCR-TCR, TCR-HLA and TCR-CMV co-occurrence with hypergeometric tests, applying a repertoire-size bias correction to TCR pairs. To estimate false discovery rates, a later analysis permuted the HLA or CMV assignments 20 times. In a later analysis, co-occurring TCRs were grouped using DBSCAN, and TCRdist sequence similarity was added for clustering within HLA-allele-positive subsets. Repertoires with fewer than 30,000 or more than 120,000 public chains, plus five repertoires with anomalous nucleotide sharing, were excluded from co-occurrence clustering. Drawn from immuneACCESS, this table holds only the in-frame rearrangements with V and J called that TCRdb kept. Clones are partly lost; checked studies trace under half to an unresolved V gene and leave the rest unexplained. The DNA was the basis for D and trimming; V, J and clone size are from that table. The sample table shows 200,000 or so clones, and 80% to 85% are seen once. Of the sample, 6.5% falls within the top ten clones.

On this clone itself: Its antigen specificity is not known. There are no base qualities to consult, and no much larger clone falls within one base.

CDR1 and CDR2 were assigned from the germline V gene as SGHTA and FQGNSA. V is trimmed back by 5 bases and J by 8 bases, and the junction contains 5 bases that no gene match accounts for. The CDR3 covers 14 residues, taking in both the cysteine and the phenylalanine. The entry retains the CDR3 DNA only, 42 bases that are in frame from base 1. The cohort consisted of approximately 690 healthy bone marrow donors. At the time of sampling, all cohort members were nominally healthy, though unrecorded immune exposures were likely present. The donor was CMV seropositive and was included in the group of 250 to 350 seropositive cohort members. Every donor gave a peripheral blood sample, and the peripheral blood mononuclear cells from that sample were used for TCR beta sequencing. The Qiagen DNeasy Blood Extraction Kit was used to extract genomic DNA from the blood cell samples. The paper's findings and limits, for the study overall: Because counts were too low, more than 15 rarely observed V segments, including chromosome 9 orphons, were excluded from the earlier analysis of 500 to 700 of the donors. Sequencing depth was assumed to be roughly uniform across donors in the presence/absence analyses, though that assumption may not hold. According to a later analysis, parvovirus B19, influenza, CMV and Epstein-Barr virus appeared linked to several top co-occurrence clusters. A group of highly shared sequence variants was considered likely to be a technical artifact of the sequencing pipeline. A later analysis associated about 17,000 TCR beta sequences with specific HLA alleles at a false discovery rate of 0.05. According to a later genetic analysis, donors in an Asian-associated ancestry cluster had fewer N-insertions in productive TCRs than the approximately 700-donor mean. An association between a missense DCLRE1C variant and V-gene and J-gene trimming of TCR beta chains was found in a later genetic analysis and replicated in an independent cohort. A later analysis found that HLA-associated TCR beta chains were more clonally expanded and had lower generation probabilities than equally common non-associated chains. HLA typing was unavailable for some donors at each locus, so association tests used only the typed subset. Most CMV-associated TCR beta chains appeared to be HLA-restricted in a later analysis, and the HLA associations seemed to be driven largely by CMV exposure. Three of the identified cytomegalovirus-associated TCR beta chains were confirmed in vitro to be specific for cytomegalovirus antigens. This cohort had only TCR beta chains sequenced, and the lack of alpha or paired-chain data limited which features could be detected. The authors suggested that the approach could potentially be generalized to other disease states and immunological phenotypes. Linkage disequilibrium might explain the correlated functional status among segregating V segments, but an unknown experimental factor could not be ruled out. A later analysis found that TCR association rates varied across HLA loci, with DRB1 alleles showing the most associated TCRs and HLA-C alleles the fewest. Some IMGT-functional V segments, including TRBV6-2 and TRBV6-3, could not be distinguished by the 87-base-pair reads and were therefore excluded. When HLA alleles, especially DR and DQ, strongly co-occurred, attributing TCR associations to individual alleles was difficult. The classifier was reported to diagnose cytomegalovirus status with high specificity and sensitivity in both the original cohort and the validation cohort. In an earlier analysis of roughly 500 of the donors, most TCR beta V segments appeared in productive rearrangements about 90% or about 30% of the time, broadly matching IMGT annotations. The only immune exposure information available for the cohort was CMV serostatus. A further reported finding was that TCR beta sequences accurately predicted the HLA-A and HLA-B alleles for most subjects in the first cohort. The study gave a list of 150 to 200 TCR beta chains associated with cytomegalovirus. Across donors, most TCR sequences were observed very rarely, whereas some public TCRs were present in many individuals.

Sequenced material: PBMCs. This receptor was taken from a woman between 45 and 60 years old in good health and CMV-seropositive. Recombination linked TRBV7-2 to TRBJ1-6, with 8 bases aligning to TRBD1. The DNA sequence is as follows: TGTGCCAGCAGCGTCAGGGGGCGCGATTCACCCCTCCACTTT. Its translation is CASSVRGRDSPLHF.